The 32 T cell receptor beta chains below were found in one sample sequenced in a study of T cells after yellow fever vaccination. TCRdb reprocessed the 5' RACE reads with MiXCR, giving one entry per CDR3 protein. Here the sample spans 340,000 or so distinct CDR3 sequences, 9.5% to 15% being singletons. The sample in question was CD4+ T cells sorted from PBMCs, obtained 15 days after the yellow fever booster vaccination. Source of these receptors: a man between 18 and 29 years old who received the YFV17D yellow fever vaccine.

The chain uses TRBV5-1 and TRBJ1-2, with D uncertain. Per the germline V gene, CDR1 is SGHRS and CDR2 is YFSETQ. Trimming removed 5 bases at V and 4 bases at J, with 15 bases between. The CDR3 is 14 amino acids. CDR3 amino acids: CASSLPGLGYGYTF. CDR3 nucleotides: TGCGCCAGCAGTCTCCCCGGGCTAGGCTATGGCTACACCTTC.

V usage is TRBV5-4 and J usage is TRBJ2-3; D may be TRBD2 (7 bases). In germline, CDR1 is SGHNT, CDR2 YYREEE (reference sequence). The CDR3 runs to 16 residues. Trimming removed 3 bases at V and 1 base at J, with 15 bases between. The CDR3 nucleotides read TGTGCCAGCAGCTCTGCGGGGGCCGGTGGCACAGATACGCAGTATTTT. It translates to CASSSAGAGGTDTQYF. The complete variable domain, with remaining parts taken from reference TRBV5-4 and TRBJ2-3, reads ETGVTQSPTHLIKTRGQQVTLRCSSQSGHNTVSWYQQALGQGPQFIFQYYREEENGRGNFPPRFSGLQFPNYSSELNVNALELDDSALYLCASSSAGAGGTDTQYFGPGTRLTVL.

The table lists this clonotype with a few counts. The chain recombines TRBV7-2 with TRBJ2-7; D is possibly TRBD1 or TRBD2 (6 bases each). V was cut by 5 bases and J by 3 bases, with 14 bases left in between. CDR1 is SGHTA and CDR2 is FQGNSA in the germline V gene. The CDR3 spans 14 residues. Here the CDR3 reads CASSLWGADYEQYF. CDR3 DNA sequence: TGTGCCAGCAGCCTTTGGGGGGCCGACTACGAGCAGTACTTC.

This clonotype was seen repeatedly, ten times or more. The chain combines TRBV7-2 with TRBJ2-1; 7 bases align to TRBD2. Trimming cost V 2 bases and J 4 bases; bases outside gene matches: 5. The CDR3 spans 15 residues. The germline CDR1 and CDR2 sequences are SGHTA and FQGNSA. CDR3: CASSLWGGVYNEQFF. The CDR3 nucleotides read TGTGCCAGCAGCTTATGGGGGGGGGTTTACAATGAGCAGTTCTTC. The entire variable domain, with the rest obtained from reference TRBV7-2 and TRBJ2-1, is as follows: GAGVSQSPSNKVTEKGKDVELRCDPISGHTALYWYRQSLGQGLEFLIYFQGNSAPDKSGLPSDRFSAERTGGSVSTLTIQRTQQEDSAVYLCASSLWGGVYNEQFFGPGTRLTVL.

In its sample, this clonotype was seen once. The CDR3 DNA is TGTGCCAGCAGCCGCGGGGGCCTCCAAGAGACCCAGTACTTC. Translating it yields CASSRGGLQETQYF. The chain has TRBV7-3 and TRBJ2-5; D possibly corresponds to TRBD2 (7 bases). CDR1 SGHTA and CDR2 FQGTGA come from the germline V gene. The CDR3 has 14 residues. The V and J ends lost 5 bases and 1 base respectively, with 11 bases between them. Variable domain in full (rest from reference TRBV7-3 and TRBJ2-5): GAGVSQTPSNKVTEKGKYVELRCDPISGHTALYWYRQSLGQGPEFLIYFQGTGAADDSGLPNDRFFAVRPEGSVSTLKIQRTERGDSAVYLCASSRGGLQETQYFGPGTRLLVL.

The chain uses TRBV12-3 or TRBV12-4 and TRBJ2-7; 7 bases agree with TRBD1. The CDR3 is 15 amino acids. V lost 2 bases, J lost 4 bases, and 8 bases stayed unmatched. CDR3 nucleotide sequence: TGTGCCAGCAGTTTAAGGCGACAGGGCTTTTACGAGCAGTACTTC. Translated: CASSLRRQGFYEQYF.

The count of this clonotype is one. V usage is TRBV30 and J usage is TRBJ2-7, with a tentative D call TRBD1 (5 bases). V was cut by 2 bases and J by 3 bases, with 8 bases left in between. The CDR3 sequence is 12 residues long. Per the germline V gene, CDR1 is GTSNPN and CDR2 is SVGIG (reference sequence). The CDR3 loop is CAWSFQGYEQYF. CDR3 nucleotide sequence: TGTGCCTGGAGTTTTCAGGGCTACGAGCAGTACTTC. Together with reference TRBV30 and TRBJ2-7, the CDR3 gives the full variable domain: SQTIHQWPATLVQPVGSPLSLECTVEGTSNPNLYWYRQAAGRGLQLLFYSVGIGQISSEVPQNLSASRPQDRQFILSSKKLLLSDSGFYLCAWSFQGYEQYFGPGTRLTVT.

This clonotype was seen more than once but under ten times. V and J are TRBV7-3 and TRBJ2-3, with TRBD1 identical over 7 bases. Germline-derived CDR1 and CDR2 are SGHTA and FQGTGA. V lost 3 bases to trimming and J lost 2 bases; unmatched junction nucleotides: 5. This CDR3 contains 15 residues. In nucleotides, the CDR3 is TGTGCCAGCAGCTTTCAAGGGGGCAACACAGATACGCAGTATTTT. Amino acids: CASSFQGGNTDTQYF.

The rearrangement uses TRBV5-4 and TRBJ1-6; weak D call: TRBD1 (5 bases). The V and J ends lost 0 bases and 13 bases respectively, with 14 bases between them. Germline V gene sequence: CDR1 SGHNT, CDR2 YYREEE (reference sequence). The length of the CDR3 is 14 residues. This chain's CDR3 is CASSLAGTVGPLHF. CDR3 nucleotide sequence: TGTGCCAGCAGCTTGGCCGGGACCGTGGGGCCCCTCCACTTT.

In its sample, this clonotype was seen a few times. The chain uses TRBV7-9 and TRBJ1-2; 7 bases agree with TRBD1. The CDR3 is 12 residues long. In germline, CDR1 is SEHNR, CDR2 FQNEAQ (reference sequence). Trimming cost V 5 bases and J 8 bases; bases outside gene matches: 5. CDR3 nucleotide sequence: TGTGCCAGCAGCACAGGGGTTTGGGGCTACACCTTC. Its protein is CASSTGVWGYTF. The whole variable domain, filled in from reference TRBV7-9 and TRBJ1-2, reads DTGVSQNPRHKITKRGQNVTFRCDPISEHNRLYWYRQTLGQGPEFLTYFQNEAQLEKSRLLSDRFSAERPKGSFSTLEIQRTEQGDSAMYLCASSTGVWGYTFGSGTRLTVV.

This clonotype occurred a few times. The chain uses TRBV4-2 and TRBJ2-1; 7 bases line up with TRBD1. There are 15 residues in the CDR3. Trimming cost V 3 bases and J 8 bases; bases outside gene matches: 10. CDR1 LGHNA and CDR2 YNFKEQ come from the germline V gene. Here the CDR3 reads CASSHLLRGPDEQFF. Written as DNA, the CDR3 is TGTGCCAGCAGCCACCTCCTTAGGGGGCCGGATGAGCAGTTCTTC.

This chain uses TRBV5-4 with TRBJ2-3; weak D call: TRBD2 (7 bases). Per the germline V gene, CDR1 is SGHNT and CDR2 is YYREEE (reference sequence). The CDR3 runs 18 residues. V was shortened by 1 base and J by 0 bases, with 18 bases between the two germline ends. In nucleotides, the CDR3 is TGTGCCAGCAGCTTGTTACCGGGGGCACTAGCGAGCACAGATACGCAGTATTTT. Amino acid sequence: CASSLLPGALASTDTQYF.

In this sample, this clonotype turned up a few times. The V call is TRBV12-3 or TRBV12-4, the J call TRBJ1-4; possibly TRBD1 for D (6 bases). Trimming stripped 5 bases from V and 7 bases from J, with 14 bases between. This CDR3 comprises 14 residues. CDR3 sequence: CASSLRGGGEKLFF. In nucleotides, the CDR3 is TGTGCCAGCAGTCTACGGGGGGGCGGTGAAAAACTGTTTTTT.

This clonotype was detected a few times. This chain's CDR3 is CASSVGPNGEAFF. The CDR3 region has the DNA TGTGCCAGCAGCGTCGGACCGAACGGGGAAGCTTTCTTT. The chain is built from TRBV9 and TRBJ1-1; D gene uncertain. This CDR3 contains 13 residues. V shed 2 bases and J shed 8 bases, with 13 bases lying between them. CDR1 and CDR2 from the germline V gene are SGDLS and YYNGEE.

This clonotype was seen a few times. The chain employs TRBV19 and TRBJ2-2; D possibly corresponds to TRBD2 (5 bases). CDR1 LNHDA and CDR2 SQIVND come from the germline V gene (reference sequence). The V end was cut by 11 bases, the J end by 6 bases, with 13 bases between. The CDR3 runs 12 residues. CDR3 sequence reads: CASAVGAGELFF. The CDR3 DNA follows: TGTGCCTCAGCGGTTGGGGCCGGGGAGCTGTTTTTT.

The table lists this clonotype with many counts. The chain links TRBV18 to TRBJ2-1; 14 positions match TRBD2. The V gene end was trimmed by 0 bases and the J gene end by 13 bases; junction bases not matched to a gene: 5. This CDR3 region has 15 residues. In germline, CDR1 is KGHSH, CDR2 LQKENI. For the CDR3, the DNA is TGTGCCAGCTCACCACCTGGACTAGCGGGGGGAATACAGTTCTTC. Protein sequence: CASSPPGLAGGIQFF.

In its sample, this clonotype was seen a few times. The chain combines TRBV29-1 with TRBJ2-1; the D is unclear. Between the trimmed V and J ends, which lost 4 bases and 6 bases, there was a span of 4 bases. Germline CDR1 is SQVTM and CDR2 is ANQGSEA. The length of the CDR3 is 10 residues. The CDR3 DNA reads as TGCAGCGTTGGTGTCAATGAGCAGTTCTTC. Translation gives CSVGVNEQFF.

The rearrangement links TRBV19 to TRBJ2-1; D remains unclear. This CDR3 contains 11 residues. From germline, CDR1 is LNHDA and CDR2 SQIVND (reference sequence). Trimming pared 3 bases from V and 10 bases from J, leaving 7 bases between. The CDR3 nucleotides are TGTGCCAGTAGTATTTCTTGGGAGCAGTTCTTC. It specifies CASSISWEQFF.

The chain links TRBV19 to TRBJ1-1; D may be TRBD1 (5 bases). The CDR3 has 14 residues. V was cut by 7 bases and J by 0 bases, with 12 bases left in between. The V gene's germline CDR1 is LNHDA and CDR2 SQIVND (reference sequence). The CDR3 DNA is TGTGCCAGTACCTTGCAGGGTATGAACACTGAAGCTTTCTTT. As protein: CASTLQGMNTEAFF.

The sample holds many counts of this clonotype. This chain links TRBV7-3 with TRBJ1-1, with a tentative D call TRBD1 (6 bases). The V gene lost 3 bases and the J gene lost 2 bases, with 13 bases spanning the gap. CDR1 is SGHTA, CDR2 FQGTGA, per germline. The CDR3 is 15 amino acids. In nucleotides, the CDR3 is TGTGCCAGCAGCTTTTCAGGGGACCACAACACTGAAGCTTTCTTT. Encoded protein: CASSFSGDHNTEAFF.

The chain has TRBV10-3 and TRBJ2-7; weak D call: TRBD2 (6 bases). Trimming removed 6 bases at V and 2 bases at J, with 11 bases between. From germline, CDR1 is ENHRY and CDR2 SYGVKD. The length of the CDR3 is 13 residues. CDR3 protein: CAIRTEGPYEQYF. The CDR3 region has the DNA TGTGCCATCAGGACGGAGGGACCCTACGAGCAGTACTTC.

This clonotype showed up just a few times. This chain uses TRBV5-1 with TRBJ2-2, with a tentative D call TRBD2 (6 bases). The CDR3 has 18 amino acids. V lost 7 bases and J lost 5, with 27 bases in between. Germline CDR1 and CDR2: SGHRS and YFSETQ. The CDR3 sequence is CASQAAYLSAEGTGELFF. CDR3 sequence (DNA): TGCGCCAGCCAAGCAGCTTACCTCTCTGCGGAGGGGACCGGGGAGCTGTTTTTT. The full variable domain, in which reference TRBV5-1 and TRBJ2-2 provide the parts outside the CDR3, is KAGVTQTPRYLIKTRGQQVTLSCSPISGHRSVSWYQQTPGQGLQFLFEYFSETQRNKGNFPGRFSGRQFSNSRSEMNVSTLELGDSALYLCASQAAYLSAEGTGELFFGEGSRLTVL.

The chain joins TRBV12-3 or TRBV12-4 to TRBJ2-7; 8 bases map to TRBD2. This CDR3 has 16 amino acids. V was pared by 6 bases and J by 0 bases, with 10 bases of the junction left unmatched. This CDR3 is CASSPPRAGGSYEQYF. For the CDR3, the DNA is TGTGCCAGCAGCCCCCCCAGGGCGGGGGGCTCCTACGAGCAGTACTTC.

This clonotype appeared a few times. The chain couples TRBV24-1 to TRBJ2-3; D not resolved. From germline, CDR1 is KGHDR and CDR2 SFDVKD. Trimming shortened V by 9 bases and J by 7 bases, and 13 bases separated the two germline ends. The CDR3 contains 12 residues. The CDR3 here is CATQSPANTQYF. CDR3 nucleotides: TGTGCCACCCAGAGCCCGGCCAATACGCAGTATTTT.

This clonotype has more than one count but fewer than ten. The rearrangement links TRBV7-3 to TRBJ1-6; TRBD1 might be the D (5 bases). From germline, CDR1 is SGHTA and CDR2 FQGTGA. Trimming took 1 base from V and 4 from J, leaving 8 bases between them. The CDR3 consists of 15 residues. CDR3 in DNA: TGTGCCAGCAGCTTAAATGGGGCTTATAATTCACCCCTCCACTTT. It codes for CASSLNGAYNSPLHF.

This clonotype was observed at least ten times. The chain carries TRBV7-6 and TRBJ1-1; no clear D gene. Per the germline V gene, CDR1 is SGHVS and CDR2 is FNYEAQ. This CDR3 has 14 amino acids. V lost 0 bases and J lost 6, with 11 bases in between. CDR3: CASSLAPGFAEAFF. DNA of the CDR3: TGTGCCAGCAGCTTAGCGCCGGGGTTCGCTGAAGCTTTCTTT. Full variable domain (rest looked up from reference TRBV7-6 and TRBJ1-1): GAGVSQSPRYKVTKRGQDVALRCDPISGHVSLYWYRQALGQGPEFLTYFNYEAQQDKSGLPNDRFSAERPEGSISTLTIQRTEQRDSAMYRCASSLAPGFAEAFFGQGTRLTVV.

The rearrangement uses TRBV29-1 and TRBJ1-5; TRBD1 might be the D (5 bases). CDR1 and CDR2 (germline): SQVTM, ANQGSEA. V was clipped by 4 bases and J by 1 base, with 8 bases between them. This CDR3 has 13 amino acids. The CDR3 loop reads CSVVGGSNQPQHF. The CDR3 nucleotides read TGCAGCGTTGTCGGGGGGAGCAATCAGCCCCAGCATTTT.

The table lists this clonotype with a few counts. The chain employs TRBV4-1 and TRBJ2-3; TRBD2 matches 10 bases. Germline V gene sequence: CDR1 MGHRA, CDR2 YSYEKL. With 3 bases clipped from V and 7 bases from J, the junction kept 13 bases outside the gene matches. The CDR3 is 17 amino acids. CDR3 DNA: TGCGCCAGCAGCCATCCTCGCGGGACTAGCGATATAAATACGCAGTATTTT. Its translation is CASSHPRGTSDINTQYF.

There are a few counts of this clonotype. The chain recombines TRBV3-1 with TRBJ2-1; 7 bases match TRBD2. CDR1 is LGHDT, CDR2 YNNKEL, per germline (reference sequence). The CDR3 is made up of 15 amino acids. With V trimmed by 3 bases and J by 1 base, 3 bases remained unmatched. The chain's CDR3 is CASSHGGGSYNEQFF. The CDR3 DNA is TGTGCCAGCAGCCATGGGGGGGGGTCCTACAATGAGCAGTTCTTC.

V and J are TRBV5-6 and TRBJ1-5; D uncertain. V lost 2 bases to trimming and J lost 7 bases, with 19 bases between them. CDR1 is SGHDT and CDR2 is YYEEEE in the germline V gene. The CDR3 covers 16 residues. CDR3 DNA: TGTGCCAGCAGCTTATATATTACCCTAGCAAGCCAGCCCCAGCATTTT. Translated, it gives CASSLYITLASQPQHF.

This clonotype has a handful of counts. This rearrangement joins TRBV7-2 to TRBJ1-5; no clear D gene. The length of the CDR3 is 13 residues. The ends were cut back, 2 bases at V and 5 bases at J, with 7 bases in the middle. Germline-derived CDR1 and CDR2 are SGHTA and FQGNSA. The CDR3: CASSLFVDQPQHF. CDR3 DNA sequence: TGTGCCAGCAGCTTATTCGTCGATCAGCCCCAGCATTTT. The full variable domain, rest sourced from reference TRBV7-2 and TRBJ1-5, is GAGVSQSPSNKVTEKGKDVELRCDPISGHTALYWYRQSLGQGLEFLIYFQGNSAPDKSGLPSDRFSAERTGGSVSTLTIQRTQQEDSAVYLCASSLFVDQPQHFGDGTRLSIL.

This clonotype has just a few counts. The chain couples TRBV7-3 to TRBJ1-6, with D unresolved. V lost 5 bases and J lost 11, with 10 bases in between. This CDR3 has 12 residues. Germline lookup yields CDR1 SGHTA and CDR2 FQGTGA. CDR3 DNA sequence: TGTGCCAGCAGCAGCGGCGAGCCACCCCTCCACTTT. Translated, it gives CASSSGEPPLHF.